The sequence of this T cell receptor beta chain was determined in a study of cytomegalovirus exposure and HLA in healthy donors. Points from the study as a whole: Researchers reported from a later analysis that most CMV-associated TCR beta chains appeared HLA-restricted. There were reportedly fewer N-insertions in an Asian-associated ancestry cluster than the roughly 610-donor mean, in a later analysis. CMV serostatus was the sole immune exposure information available. Confirmation was obtained in vitro that a few CMV-associated chains are specific for CMV antigens.

Points on this clone: Its antigen is unidentified. The sample holds other DNA sequences that translate to the same CDR3.

The V gene end was trimmed by 8 bases and the J gene end by 1 base; junction bases not matched to a gene: 1. From germline, CDR1 is LNHDA and CDR2 SQIVND (reference sequence). This CDR3 is built from 13 residues. PCR was performed using 60 Vbeta and 13 Jbeta primers. Repertoires were generated with immunoSEQ multiplex PCR, while TCRdb's copy carries only in-frame clones and drops some. The repertoire holds some 94,000 clones, with about 77% as singletons. The rearrangement uses TRBV19 and TRBJ2-3; 9 bases are shared with TRBD1. The source material was PBMCs. The source of this sequence is a man aged 35 to 55 in good health and CMV-seronegative. Written as DNA, the CDR3 is TGTGCCAGTCGGGACAGGGGCACAGATACGCAGTATTTT. This codes for CASRDRGTDTQYF. Combining the CDR3 with reference TRBV19 and TRBJ2-3 gives the whole variable domain DGGITQSPKYLFRKEGQNVTLSCEQNLNHDAMYWYRQDPGQGLRLIYYSQIVNDFQKGDIAEGYSVSREKKESFPLTVTSAQKNPTAFYLCASRDRGTDTQYFGPGTRLTVL.